The 19 T cell receptor beta chains below all came from one sample that was sequenced in a study of T cell responses to AZD1222 COVID-19 vaccine listed by TCRdb under 2021. Library method: the immunoSEQ multiplex PCR assay. Entries here come from immuneACCESS through TCRdb and include only in-frame sequences with V and J called. Some clones fail to appear in such tables; in the studies checked, an unresolved V gene covers under half of the shortfall, and the cause of the remainder is unknown. Recorded for this sample are roughly 110,000 clones; roughly 90% of them occurred a single time. The ten largest clones take up over 3.5% of the sample. The sample's time point label is to be understood as: baseline before first vaccination. Source: peripheral blood, taken on day 0 of AZD1222 vaccination. These receptors all come from an adult in good health.

The chain couples TRBV7-2 to TRBJ1-1; D is ambiguous. V lost 5 bases and J lost 1, with 14 bases in between. The CDR3 runs to 15 residues. Germline V gives CDR1 SGHTA, CDR2 FQGNSA. The CDR3 here is CASSTPGDGNTEAFF. The CDR3 coding sequence is TGTGCCAGCAGCACACCCGGAGATGGGAACACTGAAGCTTTCTTT.

In DNA, the CDR3 is TGTGCCAGCAGCGTAGGAGTGGGTAATGAAAAACTGTTTTTT. Protein: CASSVGVGNEKLFF. The chain employs TRBV9 and TRBJ1-4, with D uncertain. The CDR3 runs to 14 residues. V was shortened by 0 bases and J by 4 bases, with 7 bases between the two germline ends. Per the germline V gene, CDR1 is SGDLS and CDR2 is YYNGEE.

The rearrangement links TRBV7-9 to TRBJ2-7; 8 bases match TRBD1. From germline, CDR1 is SEHNR and CDR2 FQNEAQ (reference sequence). The CDR3 length is 17 residues. V shed 4 bases and J 0 bases; nucleotides not matched to a gene: 11. In DNA form, the CDR3 reads TGTGCCAGCAGCTCCCGGACAGGGAGGACGAGCTCCTACGAGCAGTACTTC. Amino acid sequence: CASSSRTGRTSSYEQYF.

The chain has TRBV6-5 and TRBJ2-7; TRBD2 agrees at 8 bases. Per the germline V gene, CDR1 is MNHEY and CDR2 is SVGAGI. The CDR3 is made up of 14 amino acids. The CDR3 is CATSLAGQSYEQYF. Written as DNA, the CDR3 is TGTGCTACCAGCCTAGCGGGCCAGTCCTACGAGCAGTACTTC.

The chain uses TRBV7-9 and TRBJ2-1, with D perhaps given as TRBD1 or TRBD2 (5 bases each). The CDR3 contains 17 residues. Per the germline V gene, CDR1 is SEHNR and CDR2 is FQNEAQ (reference sequence). Trimming took 1 base from V and 0 from J, leaving 13 bases between them. CDR3 amino acids: CASSLVRGLSSYNEQFF. The CDR3 DNA follows: TGTGCCAGCAGCTTAGTGAGGGGCCTAAGCTCCTACAATGAGCAGTTCTTC.

V is TRBV11-1 and J is TRBJ2-7; D gene uncertain. CDR3 length equals 15 residues. Germline values: CDR1 SGHAT, CDR2 FQDESV (reference sequence). The V end lost 1 base, the J end lost 3 bases, and 13 bases lay between the germline ends. CDR3 residues: CASSLVGIPLYEQYF. The CDR3 DNA is TGTGCCAGCAGCTTAGTCGGTATCCCCCTCTACGAGCAGTACTTC.

The chain is built from TRBV9 and TRBJ2-1; D is possibly TRBD1 (5 bases). Germline-derived CDR1 and CDR2 are SGDLS and YYNGEE. The CDR3 consists of 14 residues. The V gene lost 3 bases and the J gene lost 3 bases, with 10 bases spanning the gap. The CDR3 DNA reads as TGTGCCAGCAGCGGACAGTCCTACTACAATGAGCAGTTCTTC. Translated, it gives CASSGQSYYNEQFF. The full variable domain, rest sourced from reference TRBV9 and TRBJ2-1, is DSGVTQTPKHLITATGQRVTLRCSPRSGDLSVYWYQQSLDQGLQFLIQYYNGEERAKGNILERFSAQQFPDLHSELNLSSLELGDSALYFCASSGQSYYNEQFFGPGTRLTVL.

V gene TRBV7-9 combines with J gene TRBJ2-7, with 8 bases lining up with TRBD1. The CDR3 has 15 residues. J lost 0 bases, V lost 1 base, and 2 bases had no gene match. Germline CDR1 and CDR2: SEHNR and FQNEAQ (reference sequence). The CDR3 DNA sequence: TGTGCCAGCAGCTTAGGACAGGGGAGCTCCTACGAGCAGTACTTC. Its protein product is CASSLGQGSSYEQYF.

This chain joins TRBV14 and TRBJ2-3; perhaps TRBD2 as D (7 bases). The germline CDR1 and CDR2 sequences are SGHDN and FVKESK. The CDR3 is 16 amino acids. Between the trimmed V and J ends, which lost 0 bases and 2 bases, there was a span of 12 bases. CDR3: CASSQDPGGITDTQYF. The CDR3 DNA is TGTGCCAGCAGCCAAGACCCGGGGGGCATCACAGATACGCAGTATTTT. Full variable domain (outside the CDR3, taken from reference TRBV14 and TRBJ2-3): EAGVTQFPSHSVIEKGQTVTLRCDPISGHDNLYWYRRVMGKEIKFLLHFVKESKQDESGMPNNRFLAERTGGTYSTLKVQPAELEDSGVYFCASSQDPGGITDTQYFGPGTRLTVL.

This clone has more than one count but fewer than ten. The CDR3 here is CASSLAWATSYGYTF. The DNA of the CDR3 is TGCGCCAGCAGCTTGGCCTGGGCAACGAGCTATGGCTACACCTTC. The J gene is TRBJ1-2, the V gene TRBV5-1; no reliable D call. Between the trimmed V and J ends, which lost 0 bases and 4 bases, there was a span of 13 bases. This CDR3 region has 15 residues. Per the germline V gene, CDR1 is SGHRS and CDR2 is YFSETQ.

The chain has TRBV18 and TRBJ2-1, with 7 bases fitting TRBD2. This CDR3 is 16 amino acids long. Trimming cost V 2 bases and J 6 bases; bases outside gene matches: 10. Germline V gene data show CDR1 as KGHSH and CDR2 as LQKENI. The CDR3 region is CASSPDRTSIPNEQFF. The CDR3 region has the DNA TGTGCCAGCTCACCAGATCGGACTAGTATCCCCAATGAGCAGTTCTTC.

This chain links TRBV18 with TRBJ2-7; a weak D match, TRBD1 (7 bases). Trimming took off 2 bases at V and 1 base at J, with 12 bases between the two ends. Germline CDR1 KGHSH, CDR2 LQKENI. CDR3 length: 15 amino acids. CDR3 sequence (DNA): TGTGCCAGCTCACCAGAGGCAGGGGGGTCCTACGAGCAGTACTTC. Encoded protein: CASSPEAGGSYEQYF.

This CDR3 is CASSPTVTEAFF. The CDR3 DNA reads TGTGCCAGCAGCCCGACCGTTACTGAAGCTTTCTTT. The V gene is TRBV7-9, the J gene TRBJ1-1; unclear D gene. Trimming left V 5 bases short and J 5 bases short, with 9 bases between. Looked up from germline, CDR1 is SEHNR and CDR2 is FQNEAQ (reference sequence). The CDR3 has 12 amino acids.

The chain links TRBV4-2 to TRBJ1-2; D gene unclear. This CDR3 spans 16 amino acids. Trimming took 3 bases from V and 4 from J, leaving 18 bases between them. Germline V gives CDR1 LGHNA, CDR2 YNFKEQ. This CDR3 reads CASSQTLGGDFYGYTF. The CDR3 DNA sequence: TGTGCCAGCAGCCAGACTCTAGGCGGGGATTTCTATGGCTACACCTTC.

The sample holds a few counts of this clone. This sequence joins TRBV9 and TRBJ1-2; 9 nucleotides agree with TRBD1. Germline CDR1 is SGDLS and CDR2 is YYNGEE. The CDR3 runs 15 residues. V dropped 0 bases and J dropped 4; count of bases not matched to a gene: 4. DNA for the CDR3: TGTGCCAGCAGCGTAGTCGGGACAGGGAGCTATGGCTACACCTTC. Its protein is CASSVVGTGSYGYTF.

A few counts support this clone. This chain links TRBV4-1 with TRBJ2-7; 9 bases match TRBD2. Trimming cost V 3 bases and J 7 bases; bases outside gene matches: 10. CDR1 is MGHRA, CDR2 YSYEKL, per germline. The CDR3 has 15 residues. The CDR3 sequence: CASSQSGTSSGEQYF. DNA for the CDR3: TGCGCCAGCAGCCAGTCCGGGACTAGCTCGGGTGAGCAGTACTTC.

This chain links TRBV10-3 with TRBJ2-1, with TRBD2 matching over 9 bases. Germline V gene sequence: CDR1 ENHRY, CDR2 SYGVKD. The V segment lost 9 bases and the J segment 0 bases; nucleotides outside the gene matches: 6. This CDR3 has 15 amino acids. CDR3 bases: TGTGCCATTGGAGCGGGGGGCGACTCCTACAATGAGCAGTTCTTC. Its protein product is CAIGAGGDSYNEQFF.

The chain employs TRBV7-3 and TRBJ2-3; 8 nucleotides match TRBD1. V shed 5 bases, J shed 4 bases, and the junction held 2 bases outside the gene matches. Germline V lookup: CDR1 SGHTA, CDR2 FQGTGA. This CDR3 is 13 amino acids long. Here the CDR3 DNA reads TGTGCCAGCAGCGCGACAGGGGCAGATACGCAGTATTTT. This translates into CASSATGADTQYF.

The chain carries TRBV19 and TRBJ2-3; 8 bases agree with TRBD2. V gave up 10 bases and J gave up 0 bases; unmatched junction bases: 9. The CDR3 covers 15 residues. Germline V gene sequence: CDR1 LNHDA, CDR2 SQIVND (reference sequence). CDR3: CANSRAGESTDTQYF. In nucleotides, the CDR3 is TGTGCCAATTCTAGAGCGGGGGAAAGCACAGATACGCAGTATTTT.